A single sample gave rise to the 12 T cell receptor beta chains below, sequenced in a study of PD-L1 blockade in urothelial cancer. Assay used: immunoSEQ multiplex PCR; TCRdb lists only in-frame clones, some missing. This table has 45,000 to 60,000 clones, 84% appearing once. The specimen was PBMCs, collected around atezolizumab (anti-PD-L1) treatment. Receptors were obtained from a man aged 40-49 years with urothelial cancer.

The J gene is TRBJ2-5, the V gene TRBV4-1, with D maybe TRBD2 (5 bases). V was cut by 4 bases and J by 5 bases, with 26 bases left in between. Per the germline V gene, CDR1 is MGHRA and CDR2 is YSYEKL. The CDR3 has 18 residues. The CDR3 is CASSPSRAGMGQGETQYF. In nucleotides, the CDR3 is TGCGCCAGCAGCCCTTCGCGGGCTGGGATGGGTCAAGGGGAGACCCAGTACTTC.

The J gene is TRBJ1-1, the V gene TRBV19; D possibly corresponds to TRBD1 (6 bases). Germline lookup yields CDR1 LNHDA and CDR2 SQIVND (reference sequence). This CDR3 is built from 14 residues. V lost 1 base and J lost 5, with 11 bases in between. DNA of the CDR3: TGTGCCAGTAGTATAGGCAGGGGCAGTACTGAAGCTTTCTTT. Translation gives CASSIGRGSTEAFF.

This chain connects TRBV7-3 to TRBJ2-5, with D perhaps matching TRBD1 (5 bases). Trimming removed 5 bases from V and 5 bases from J, with 15 bases in between. Germline-derived CDR1 and CDR2 are SGHTA and FQGTGA. The length of the CDR3 is 14 residues. The CDR3 loop is CASSPGQGSETQYF. CDR3 DNA sequence: TGTGCCAGCAGCCCCGGGCAGGGATCGGAGACCCAGTACTTC. The entire variable domain, with the rest obtained from reference TRBV7-3 and TRBJ2-5, is as follows: GAGVSQTPSNKVTEKGKYVELRCDPISGHTALYWYRQSLGQGPEFLIYFQGTGAADDSGLPNDRFFAVRPEGSVSTLKIQRTERGDSAVYLCASSPGQGSETQYFGPGTRLLVL.

The CDR3: CASSLVQGKNEQFF. The CDR3 DNA follows: TGTGCCAGCAGCTTGGTACAGGGGAAAAATGAGCAGTTCTTC. J is TRBJ2-1 and V is TRBV5-4; 7 bases agree with TRBD1. Germline V gene lookup returns CDR1 SGHNT and CDR2 YYREEE (reference sequence). Unmatched junction bases numbered 4, after V lost 0 bases and J lost 7 bases. The CDR3 consists of 14 residues.

The chain is built from TRBV29-1 and TRBJ2-7, with 8 bases fitting TRBD2. V was pared by 4 bases and J by 2 bases, with 13 bases of the junction left unmatched. Germline V lookup: CDR1 SQVTM, CDR2 ANQGSEA. This CDR3 is 16 amino acids long. The CDR3 DNA follows: TGCAGCGTTGCCACTAGATTAGGGCGGGGGGCCTACGAGCAGTACTTC. Translation: CSVATRLGRGAYEQYF.

V usage is TRBV5-1 and J usage is TRBJ2-1; possibly TRBD1 for D (6 bases). The CDR3 has 15 amino acids. Trimming cost V 4 bases and J 5 bases, with 16 bases left between them. CDR1 is SGHRS and CDR2 is YFSETQ in the germline V gene. The CDR3 region is CASSQIGTNNNEQFF. The CDR3 DNA follows: TGCGCCAGCAGCCAAATTGGGACAAATAACAATGAGCAGTTCTTC.

The chain carries TRBV28 and TRBJ2-1, with a possible D match to TRBD2 (5 bases). The CDR3 loop spans 12 amino acids. CDR1 and CDR2 (germline): MDHEN, SYDVKM. Trimming left V 6 bases short and J 9 bases short, with 12 bases between. This CDR3 is CASRTGGSEQFF. As DNA, the CDR3 is TGTGCCAGCAGGACTGGAGGCTCTGAGCAGTTCTTC.

J is TRBJ2-3 and V is TRBV28; TRBD2 aligns across 8 bases. Germline lookup yields CDR1 MDHEN and CDR2 SYDVKM. The CDR3 totals 17 residues. Trimming cost V 5 bases and J 2 bases; bases outside gene matches: 12. The CDR3 DNA reads as TGTGCCAGCAGTGCCCCGGGGGGGAGGAGGGCCACAGATACGCAGTATTTT. Protein sequence: CASSAPGGRRATDTQYF.

The chain carries TRBV28 and TRBJ2-1; TRBD2 is a possible D gene (8 bases). Trimming pared 5 bases from V and 7 bases from J, leaving 18 bases between. CDR1 MDHEN and CDR2 SYDVKM come from the germline V gene. This CDR3 contains 15 residues. The chain's CDR3 is CASSPHRGLDNEQFF. As DNA, the CDR3 is TGTGCCAGCAGTCCACACAGGGGACTAGATAATGAGCAGTTCTTC. The full variable domain, its missing parts supplied by reference TRBV28 and TRBJ2-1, is DVKVTQSSRYLVKRTGEKVFLECVQDMDHENMFWYRQDPGLGLRLIYFSYDVKMKEKGDIPEGYSVSREKKERFSLILESASTNQTSMYLCASSPHRGLDNEQFFGPGTRLTVL.

This clone was seen many times. The genes are TRBV9 and TRBJ1-4, with 7 bases lining up with TRBD1. J lost 8 bases, V lost 3 bases, and 7 bases had no gene match. CDR3 length equals 14 residues. Germline CDR1 and CDR2: SGDLS and YYNGEE. The CDR3 nucleotides read TGTGCCAGCAGCGAGTGGGACAGTGGCGAAAAACTGTTTTTT. It specifies CASSEWDSGEKLFF.

The chain recombines TRBV7-6 with TRBJ2-2, with 7 bases identical to TRBD2. CDR1 is SGHVS, CDR2 FNYEAQ, per germline. The CDR3 is 16 amino acids. Trimming removed 6 bases from V and 2 bases from J; junction bases left unmatched: 9. The CDR3 region is CASSWEAGVNTGELFF. The CDR3 DNA reads as TGTGCCAGCAGTTGGGAGGCGGGAGTAAACACCGGGGAGCTGTTTTTT.

V usage is TRBV6-6 and J usage is TRBJ1-2; the match to TRBD1 covers 10 bases. This CDR3 region has 14 residues. Germline loops: CDR1 MNHNY, CDR2 SVGAGI (reference sequence). The junction had 7 bases not matched to a gene; V was cut back by 7 bases and J by 5 bases. The CDR3 spells CASIQTGGGYGYTF. CDR3 in DNA: TGTGCCAGCATTCAGACAGGGGGCGGGTATGGCTACACCTTC.